Each of the 28 T cell receptor beta chains below was sequenced from the same sample in a study of CD8 T cells in Susac syndrome. RNA was extracted with the RNeasy kit, and a quantity of roughly 0.5 to 1 ug was reverse transcribed using random hexamers. TCRdb recomputed calls from the immunoSEQ multiplex PCR reads with MiXCR, one row per CDR3 protein. The sample lists a few hundred thousand distinct CDR3 sequences, more than 70% occurring once. The sequencing sample was made of CD8+ T cells from PBMCs. These receptor sequences come from a human donor with multiple sclerosis.

This clonotype has only a few counts. The rearrangement links TRBV30 to TRBJ2-7; TRBD1 aligns across 7 bases. This CDR3 spans 13 amino acids. Germline CDR1 GTSNPN, CDR2 SVGIG (reference sequence). J was trimmed by 2 bases and V by 2 bases; bases with no gene match: 3. The CDR3, as DNA: TGTGCCTGGAGTAGGGACAGTACCTACGAGCAGTACTTC. Translating it yields CAWSRDSTYEQYF.

The chain recombines TRBV7-9 with TRBJ1-1, with D tentatively TRBD1 (5 bases). The CDR3 sequence is 13 residues long. The germline V and J ends were trimmed by 3 bases and 10 bases, with 15 bases remaining between them. Germline V gene data show CDR1 as SEHNR and CDR2 as FQNEAQ (reference sequence). CDR3 in DNA: TGTGCCAGCAGCTTGCCAGGGTATATGACAGCTTTCTTT. It yields the protein CASSLPGYMTAFF.

The chain recombines TRBV19 with TRBJ2-1; possible D gene TRBD1, 6 bases. CDR3 length: 15 residues. The V end lost 6 bases, the J end lost 4 bases, and 16 bases lay between the germline ends. Germline V gene sequence: CDR1 LNHDA, CDR2 SQIVND (reference sequence). CDR3 region: CASSIDRKEYNEQFF. The DNA for the CDR3 is TGTGCCAGTAGCATTGACAGGAAGGAGTACAATGAGCAGTTCTTC.

The genes are TRBV12-3 or TRBV12-4 and TRBJ1-2; maybe TRBD1 (5 bases). V dropped 8 bases and J dropped 4 bases, with 14 bases sitting between them. The CDR3 consists of 13 residues. The CDR3 sequence: CASSEDGAYGYTF. In DNA form, the CDR3 reads TGTGCCAGCTCAGAGGACGGGGCCTATGGCTACACCTTC.

On this clonotype itself: One end of the junction fails to match germline, which may point to a read error. This chain links TRBV30 with TRBJ1-2, with 8 nucleotides matching TRBD1. Looked up from germline, CDR1 is GTSNPN and CDR2 is SVGIG (reference sequence). This CDR3 has 13 amino acids. CDR3 sequence: CAWDDRGPPSHLF. The DNA of the CDR3 is TGTGCCTGGGACGACAGGGGTCCCCCCTCACACCTTTTC.

The V and J genes are TRBV20-1 and TRBJ2-7, with 7 bases fitting TRBD1. With 4 bases clipped from V and 0 bases from J, the junction kept 6 bases outside the gene matches. The CDR3 extends over 14 amino acids. Germline loops: CDR1 DFQATT, CDR2 SNEGSKA (reference sequence). The CDR3 protein is CSATSGQFSYEQYF. CDR3 DNA sequence: TGCAGTGCTACATCGGGACAGTTCTCCTACGAGCAGTACTTC.

V usage is TRBV11-2 and J usage is TRBJ1-4; D possibly corresponds to TRBD1 (6 bases). Trimming stripped 4 bases from V and 7 bases from J, with 16 bases between. Germline V gives CDR1 SGHAT, CDR2 FQNNGV. There are 15 residues in the CDR3. Here the CDR3 reads CASSSTWGAGEKLFF. CDR3 nucleotide sequence: TGTGCCAGCAGCTCGACTTGGGGGGCGGGTGAAAAACTGTTTTTT.

J is TRBJ1-2 and V is TRBV18; D is unclear. Germline V gene sequence: CDR1 KGHSH, CDR2 LQKENI. With 3 bases removed from V and 3 bases from J, the gap between germline ends came to 14 bases. The CDR3 runs to 15 residues. Written as DNA, the CDR3 is TGTGCCAGCTCACCCGTCGGAGTCGACTACTATGGCTACACCTTC. Encoded protein: CASSPVGVDYYGYTF. The full variable domain, its missing parts supplied by reference TRBV18 and TRBJ1-2, is NAGVMQNPRHLVRRRGQEARLRCSPMKGHSHVYWYRQLPEEGLKFMVYLQKENIIDESGMPKERFSAEFPKEGPSILRIQQVVRGDSAAYFCASSPVGVDYYGYTFGSGTRLTVV.

In DNA form, the CDR3 reads TGTGCCAGCAGAGACGTCGTGGGCGCGATCACCGGGGAGCTGTTTTTT. Translating gives CASRDVVGAITGELFF. The chain uses TRBV28 and TRBJ2-2, with D hard to call. Germline lookup yields CDR1 MDHEN and CDR2 SYDVKM. The CDR3 covers 16 residues. V was clipped by 6 bases and J by 4 bases, with 18 bases between them. The variable domain in full, completed from reference TRBV28 and TRBJ2-2, reads DVKVTQSSRYLVKRTGEKVFLECVQDMDHENMFWYRQDPGLGLRLIYFSYDVKMKEKGDIPEGYSVSREKKERFSLILESASTNQTSMYLCASRDVVGAITGELFFGEGSRLTVL.

V usage is TRBV3-1 and J usage is TRBJ2-7, with 9 bases fitting TRBD2. CDR1 LGHDT and CDR2 YNNKEL come from the germline V gene (reference sequence). The CDR3 contains 15 residues. Trimming cost V 2 bases and J 3 bases; bases outside gene matches: 5. CDR3 bases: TGTGCCAGCAGCCAATATGGACTAGCGAACTACGAGCAGTACTTC. Amino acid sequence: CASSQYGLANYEQYF.

CDR3 amino acids: CASSPPPLKPGQNYYEQYF. The DNA of the CDR3 is TGTGCCAGCAGCCCACCACCTCTTAAACCGGGACAGAATTATTACGAGCAGTACTTC. The V gene is TRBV3-1, the J gene TRBJ2-7; 7 bases match TRBD1. This CDR3 contains 19 residues. Germline V gene data show CDR1 as LGHDT and CDR2 as YNNKEL (reference sequence). Trimming cost V 4 bases and J 4 bases; bases outside gene matches: 22.

In the case of this clonotype: It is unclear where the CDR3 begins or ends on the DNA, so no DNA is shown, and the CDR3 is as TCRdb lists it. The CDR3 protein is CASSLDGGALLPNENCFF. The V gene is TRBV5-1, the J gene TRBJ1-4. CDR1 and CDR2 from the germline V gene are SGHRS and YFSETQ. The CDR3 is 18 residues long, ends included.

This chain links TRBV2 with TRBJ2-1, with TRBD1 matching over 10 bases. V shed 10 bases, J shed 4 bases, and the junction held 10 bases outside the gene matches. CDR1 and CDR2 (germline): SNHLY, FYNNEI. The length of the CDR3 is 15 residues. The CDR3 DNA follows: TGTGCCACTGGAACCGGGACAGGGGATTACAATGAGCAGTTCTTC. Its protein product is CATGTGTGDYNEQFF. Variable domain in full (rest from reference TRBV2 and TRBJ2-1): EPEVTQTPSHQVTQMGQEVILRCVPISNHLYFYWYRQILGQKVEFLVSFYNNEISEKSEIFDDQFSVERPDGSNFTLKIRSTKLEDSAMYFCATGTGTGDYNEQFFGPGTRLTVL.

This clonotype came up a few times. The rearrangement joins TRBV6-5 to TRBJ1-4, with 7 bases aligning to TRBD1. V lost 4 bases and J lost 13; bases outside the gene matches: 6. CDR3 length equals 12 residues. Germline V lookup: CDR1 MNHEY, CDR2 SVGAGI. The CDR3 nucleotides read TGTGCCAGCAGTTCCAGGGGGAATAGACTGTTTTTT. Encoded protein: CASSSRGNRLFF.

This chain connects TRBV11-1 to TRBJ2-1; 7 bases are shared with TRBD2. Germline CDR1 reads SGHAT; CDR2 reads FQDESV (reference sequence). The CDR3 extends over 13 amino acids. V trimming: 5 bases; J trimming: 12 bases; junction bases outside the gene matches: 10. The CDR3 DNA reads as TGTGCCAGCAGCAAGCGGGACGCCCCGTGGCAGTTCTTC. Residues: CASSKRDAPWQFF.

The chain is built from TRBV7-9 and TRBJ1-2; 10 bases fit TRBD1. This CDR3 region has 18 residues. Germline CDR1 is SEHNR and CDR2 is FQNEAQ (reference sequence). V lost 4 bases to trimming and J lost 1 base; unmatched junction nucleotides: 12. This CDR3 is CASSYSPGTGVGNYGYTF. The CDR3 region has the DNA TGTGCCAGCAGCTACAGTCCCGGGACAGGGGTCGGTAACTATGGCTACACCTTC.

This clonotype was detected only a few times. The CDR3 loop is CASSQLNSGANVLTF. In DNA, the CDR3 is TGTGCCAGCAGTCAGCTAAACTCTGGGGCCAACGTCCTGACTTTC. The rearrangement joins TRBV6-5 to TRBJ2-6; the D is unclear. CDR1 and CDR2 (germline): MNHEY, SVGAGI. The length of the CDR3 is 15 residues. V was shortened by 5 bases and J by 0 bases, with 8 bases between the two germline ends.

The gene calls are TRBV6-4 and TRBJ2-7, with 10 bases lining up with TRBD1. Per the germline V gene, CDR1 is MRHNA and CDR2 is SNTAGT. The V gene end was trimmed by 5 bases and the J gene end by 0 bases; junction bases not matched to a gene: 4. CDR3 length: 15 amino acids. The CDR3, as DNA: TGTGCCAGCAGTCAATGGACAGGGGGCTCCTACGAGCAGTACTTC. Amino acid sequence: CASSQWTGGSYEQYF.

This chain links TRBV13 with TRBJ2-5; D possibly corresponds to TRBD1 (6 bases). The CDR3 is 14 residues long. The V end lost 5 bases, the J end lost 4 bases, and 14 bases lay between the germline ends. From germline, CDR1 is PRHDT and CDR2 FYEKMQ (reference sequence). Here the CDR3 reads CASSRTGTGETQYF. CDR3 bases: TGTGCCAGCAGCCGAACAGGGACGGGAGAGACCCAGTACTTC. The variable domain in full, with the rest retrieved from reference TRBV13 and TRBJ2-5, is AAGVIQSPRHLIKEKRETATLKCYPIPRHDTVYWYQQGPGQDPQFLISFYEKMQSDKGSIPDRFSAQQFSDYHSELNMSSLELGDSALYFCASSRTGTGETQYFGPGTRLLVL.

The chain combines TRBV6-4 with TRBJ2-1; D possibly uses TRBD1 or TRBD2 (5 bases each). V lost 3 bases, J lost 6 bases, and 12 bases lay in between. Germline CDR1 and CDR2: MRHNA and SNTAGT. The CDR3 totals 14 residues. CDR3 DNA sequence: TGTGCCAGCAGTGAAGGGGTAGGAGGCAATGAGCAGTTCTTC. Protein product: CASSEGVGGNEQFF.

Of note for this clonotype: At one boundary the junction diverges from the germline segment, which might be a read error. The J gene is TRBJ1-2, the V gene TRBV27; D perhaps matches TRBD1 (6 bases). This CDR3 contains 15 residues. From germline, CDR1 is MNHEY and CDR2 SMNVEV (reference sequence). The CDR3 nucleotides read TGTGCCAGCAGTTTATCAGGACAGAGAACCTATGACTACACCTTC. Translating it yields CASSLSGQRTYDYTF.

This clonotype was seen a handful of times. The CDR3 loop reads CASSLSVSGEGDTQYF. The CDR3 nucleotides read TGTGCCAGCAGCTTAAGTGTCTCAGGAGAAGGAGATACGCAGTATTTT. The rearrangement joins TRBV7-3 to TRBJ2-3; D unresolved. The V end lost 1 base, the J end lost 5 bases, and 16 bases lay between the germline ends. This CDR3 is 16 amino acids long. Germline CDR1 is SGHTA and CDR2 is FQGTGA.

This chain uses TRBV30 with TRBJ1-4; TRBD1 aligns across 9 bases. Germline lookup yields CDR1 GTSNPN and CDR2 SVGIG (reference sequence). The CDR3 runs 15 residues. Trimming removed 2 bases from V and 6 bases from J; junction bases left unmatched: 7. The CDR3 sequence is CAWSQRQGVYEKLFF. CDR3 DNA sequence: TGTGCCTGGAGTCAAAGACAGGGGGTTTATGAAAAACTGTTTTTT.

This rearrangement joins TRBV30 to TRBJ1-1; possibly TRBD1 for D (5 bases). This CDR3 spans 16 amino acids. The germline V gene encodes CDR1 GTSNPN and CDR2 SVGIG (reference sequence). V lost 3 bases and J lost 4, with 21 bases in between. CDR3 coding DNA: TGTGCCTGGAGATGGGAATTGGAGGGGATGGCCACTGAAGCTTTCTTT. Protein: CAWRWELEGMATEAFF.

The gene calls are TRBV2 and TRBJ2-1; D may be TRBD2 (6 bases). This CDR3 region has 14 residues. V lost 11 bases to trimming and J lost 6 bases, with 20 bases between them. Per the germline V gene, CDR1 is SNHLY and CDR2 is FYNNEI. The DNA for the CDR3 is TGTGCCCACTTTGCGGGGCTGGCGGGCAATGAGCAGTTCTTC. The encoded protein is CAHFAGLAGNEQFF.

This chain uses TRBV25-1 with TRBJ1-5; D is uncertain. The CDR3 runs 14 residues. Per the germline V gene, CDR1 is MGHDK and CDR2 is SYGVNS. V shed 2 bases and J shed 0 bases, with 5 bases lying between them. CDR3 region: CASSEPYSNQPQHF. DNA of the CDR3: TGTGCCAGCAGTGAACCTTATAGCAATCAGCCCCAGCATTTT. Looking up the rest from reference TRBV25-1 and TRBJ1-5 gives the full variable domain: EADIYQTPRYLVIGTGKKITLECSQTMGHDKMYWYQQDPGMELHLIHYSYGVNSTEKGDLSSESTVSRIRTEHFPLTLESARPSHTSQYLCASSEPYSNQPQHFGDGTRLSIL.

The V and J genes are TRBV2 and TRBJ2-1, with TRBD1 identical over 7 bases. This CDR3 has 22 amino acids. Germline V gives CDR1 SNHLY, CDR2 FYNNEI. Losses at the gene ends were 3 bases for V and 4 bases for J; bases not matched to a gene: 27. CDR3 residues: CASSDMGTGEIPSVSRYNEQFF. CDR3 DNA sequence: TGTGCCAGCAGTGATATGGGAACAGGGGAGATTCCTTCAGTCTCCAGATACAATGAGCAGTTCTTC. The complete variable domain, with remaining parts taken from reference TRBV2 and TRBJ2-1, reads EPEVTQTPSHQVTQMGQEVILRCVPISNHLYFYWYRQILGQKVEFLVSFYNNEISEKSEIFDDQFSVERPDGSNFTLKIRSTKLEDSAMYFCASSDMGTGEIPSVSRYNEQFFGPGTRLTVL.

The table lists this clonotype with a few counts. V is TRBV6-2 or TRBV6-3 and J is TRBJ1-1; 9 bases fit TRBD1. Germline values: CDR1 MNHEY, CDR2 SVGEGT. The CDR3 is 14 amino acids. J lost 7 bases, V lost 6 bases, and 9 bases had no gene match. The CDR3, as DNA: TGTGCCAGCAGCTCCCCCGGGACAGGGAATGAAGCTTTCTTT. Translation gives CASSSPGTGNEAFF.